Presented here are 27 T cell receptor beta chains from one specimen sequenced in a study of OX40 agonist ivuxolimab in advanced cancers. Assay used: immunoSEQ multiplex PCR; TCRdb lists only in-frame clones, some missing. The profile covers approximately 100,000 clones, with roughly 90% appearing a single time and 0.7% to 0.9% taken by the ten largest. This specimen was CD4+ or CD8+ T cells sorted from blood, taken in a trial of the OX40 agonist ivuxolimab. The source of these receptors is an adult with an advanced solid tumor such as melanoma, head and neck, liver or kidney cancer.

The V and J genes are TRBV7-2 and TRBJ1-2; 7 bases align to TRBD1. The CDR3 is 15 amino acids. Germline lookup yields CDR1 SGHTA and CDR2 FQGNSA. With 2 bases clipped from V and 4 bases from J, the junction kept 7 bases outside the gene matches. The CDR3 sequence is CASSLLAEGAYGYTF. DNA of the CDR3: TGTGCCAGCAGCTTATTGGCGGAGGGGGCCTATGGCTACACCTTC.

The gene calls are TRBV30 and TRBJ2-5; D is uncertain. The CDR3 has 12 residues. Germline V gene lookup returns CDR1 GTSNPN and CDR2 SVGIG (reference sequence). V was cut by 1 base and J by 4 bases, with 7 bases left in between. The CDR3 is CAWSERGETQYF. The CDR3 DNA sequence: TGTGCCTGGAGTGAACGAGGAGAGACCCAGTACTTC.

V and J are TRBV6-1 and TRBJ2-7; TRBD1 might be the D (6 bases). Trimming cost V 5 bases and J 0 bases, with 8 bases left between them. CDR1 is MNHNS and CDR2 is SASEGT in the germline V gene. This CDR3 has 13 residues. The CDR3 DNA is TGTGCCAGCAGTCCAGGGGCCTCCTACGAGCAGTACTTC. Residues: CASSPGASYEQYF.

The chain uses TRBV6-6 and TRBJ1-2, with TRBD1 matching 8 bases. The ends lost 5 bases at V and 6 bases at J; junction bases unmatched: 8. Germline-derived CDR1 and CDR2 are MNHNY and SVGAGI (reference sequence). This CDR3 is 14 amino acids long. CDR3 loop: CASSPRQGTDGYTF. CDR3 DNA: TGTGCCAGCAGTCCCAGACAGGGGACGGATGGCTACACCTTC.

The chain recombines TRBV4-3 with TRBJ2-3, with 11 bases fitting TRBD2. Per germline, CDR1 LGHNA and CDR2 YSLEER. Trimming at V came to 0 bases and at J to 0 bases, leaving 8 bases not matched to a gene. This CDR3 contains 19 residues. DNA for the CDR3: TGCGCCAGCAGCCAAGACCTTAGCGGGGGGGGCCTGAGCACAGATACGCAGTATTTT. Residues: CASSQDLSGGGLSTDTQYF.

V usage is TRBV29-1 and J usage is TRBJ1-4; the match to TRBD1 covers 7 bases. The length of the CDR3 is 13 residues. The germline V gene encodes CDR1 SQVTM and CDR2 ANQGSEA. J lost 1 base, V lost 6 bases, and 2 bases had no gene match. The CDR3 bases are TGCAGCGTGGGACAGCTAACTAATGAAAAACTGTTTTTT. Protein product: CSVGQLTNEKLFF.

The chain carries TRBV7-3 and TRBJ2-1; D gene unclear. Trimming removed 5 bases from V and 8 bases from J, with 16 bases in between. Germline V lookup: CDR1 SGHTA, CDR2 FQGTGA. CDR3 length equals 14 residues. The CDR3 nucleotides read TGTGCCAGCAGCCCGGGCCCCCCCAGCTATGAGCAGTTCTTC. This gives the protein CASSPGPPSYEQFF.

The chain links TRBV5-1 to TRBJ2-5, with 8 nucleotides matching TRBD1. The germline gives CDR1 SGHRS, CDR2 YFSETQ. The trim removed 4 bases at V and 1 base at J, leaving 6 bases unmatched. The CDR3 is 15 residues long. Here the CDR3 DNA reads TGCGCCAGCAGCCGACAGGGGCAGTCCCAAGAGACCCAGTACTTC. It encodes CASSRQGQSQETQYF.

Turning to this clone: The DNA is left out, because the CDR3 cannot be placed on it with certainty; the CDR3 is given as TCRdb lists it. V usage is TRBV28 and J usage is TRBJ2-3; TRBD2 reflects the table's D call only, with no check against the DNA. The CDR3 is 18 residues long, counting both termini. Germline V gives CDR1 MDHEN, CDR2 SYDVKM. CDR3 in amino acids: CASSIFWRSGGATDTQYF.

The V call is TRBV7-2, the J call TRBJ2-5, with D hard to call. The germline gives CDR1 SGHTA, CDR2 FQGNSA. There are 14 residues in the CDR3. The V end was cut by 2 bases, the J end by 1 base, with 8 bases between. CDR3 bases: TGTGCCAGCAGCTTACAAGGCGGCCAAGAGACCCAGTACTTC. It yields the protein CASSLQGGQETQYF.

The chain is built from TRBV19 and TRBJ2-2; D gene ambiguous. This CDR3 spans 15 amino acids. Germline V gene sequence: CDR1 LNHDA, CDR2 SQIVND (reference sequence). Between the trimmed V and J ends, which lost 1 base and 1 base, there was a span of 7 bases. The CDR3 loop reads CASSIGSVNTGELFF. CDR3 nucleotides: TGTGCCAGTAGTATAGGTTCGGTGAACACCGGGGAGCTGTTTTTT.

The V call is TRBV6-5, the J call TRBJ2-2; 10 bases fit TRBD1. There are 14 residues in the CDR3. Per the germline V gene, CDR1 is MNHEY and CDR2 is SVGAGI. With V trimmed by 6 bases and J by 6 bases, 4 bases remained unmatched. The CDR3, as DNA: TGTGCCAGCAGGTCCGGGACAGGGGCCGGGGAGCTGTTTTTT. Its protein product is CASRSGTGAGELFF.

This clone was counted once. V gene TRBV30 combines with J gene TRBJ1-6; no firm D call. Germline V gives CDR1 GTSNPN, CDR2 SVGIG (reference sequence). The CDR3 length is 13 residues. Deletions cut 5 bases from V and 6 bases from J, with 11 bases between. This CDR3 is CAWGQEGNSPLHF. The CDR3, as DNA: TGTGCCTGGGGGCAGGAGGGTAATTCACCCCTCCACTTT.

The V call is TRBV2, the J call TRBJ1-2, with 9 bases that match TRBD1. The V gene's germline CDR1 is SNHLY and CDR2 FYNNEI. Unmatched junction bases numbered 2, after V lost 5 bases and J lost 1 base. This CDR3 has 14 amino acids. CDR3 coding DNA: TGTGCCAGCAGTAGGACAGGGGTTAACTATGGCTACACCTTC. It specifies CASSRTGVNYGYTF.

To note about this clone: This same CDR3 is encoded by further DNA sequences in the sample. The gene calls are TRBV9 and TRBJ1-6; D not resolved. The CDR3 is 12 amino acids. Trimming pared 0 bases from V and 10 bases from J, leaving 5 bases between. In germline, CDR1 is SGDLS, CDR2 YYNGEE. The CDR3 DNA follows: TGTGCCAGCAGCGTAGGAGAGTCACCCCTCCACTTT. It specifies CASSVGESPLHF.

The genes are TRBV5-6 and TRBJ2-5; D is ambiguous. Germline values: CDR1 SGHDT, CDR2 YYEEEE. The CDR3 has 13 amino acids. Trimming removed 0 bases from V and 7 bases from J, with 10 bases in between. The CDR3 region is CASSLAGSGTQYF. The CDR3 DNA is TGTGCCAGCAGCTTGGCCGGGTCGGGGACCCAGTACTTC.

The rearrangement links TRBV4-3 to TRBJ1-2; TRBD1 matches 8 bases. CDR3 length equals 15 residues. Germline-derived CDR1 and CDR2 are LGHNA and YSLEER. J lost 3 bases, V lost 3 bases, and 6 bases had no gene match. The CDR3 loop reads CASSQDRVTYYGYTF. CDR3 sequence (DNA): TGCGCCAGCAGCCAGGACAGGGTGACCTACTATGGCTACACCTTC.

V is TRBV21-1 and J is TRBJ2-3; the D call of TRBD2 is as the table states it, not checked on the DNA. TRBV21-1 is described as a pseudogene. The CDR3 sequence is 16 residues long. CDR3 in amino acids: CASSSRRGTTTDTQYF. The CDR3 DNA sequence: TGTGCCAGCAGCTCCCGGCGGGGGACAACCACAGATACGCAGTATTTT.

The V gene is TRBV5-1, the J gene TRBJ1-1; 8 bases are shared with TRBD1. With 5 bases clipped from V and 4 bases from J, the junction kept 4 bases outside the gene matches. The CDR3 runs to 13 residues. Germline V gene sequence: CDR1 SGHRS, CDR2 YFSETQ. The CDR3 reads CASRAGTGTEAFF. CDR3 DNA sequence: TGCGCCAGCAGGGCTGGGACAGGCACTGAAGCTTTCTTT.

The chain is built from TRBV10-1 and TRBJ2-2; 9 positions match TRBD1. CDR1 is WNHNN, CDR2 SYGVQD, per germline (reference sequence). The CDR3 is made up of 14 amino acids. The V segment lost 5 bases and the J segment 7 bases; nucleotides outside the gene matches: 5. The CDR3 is CASSPGTGIGELFF. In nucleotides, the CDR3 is TGCGCCAGCAGTCCCGGGACAGGGATCGGGGAGCTGTTTTTT.

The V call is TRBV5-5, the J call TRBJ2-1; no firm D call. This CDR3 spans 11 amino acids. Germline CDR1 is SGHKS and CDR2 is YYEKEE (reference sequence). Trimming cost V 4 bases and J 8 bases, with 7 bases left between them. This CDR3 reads CASSPRDEQFF. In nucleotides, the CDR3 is TGTGCCAGCAGCCCCCGGGATGAGCAGTTCTTC.

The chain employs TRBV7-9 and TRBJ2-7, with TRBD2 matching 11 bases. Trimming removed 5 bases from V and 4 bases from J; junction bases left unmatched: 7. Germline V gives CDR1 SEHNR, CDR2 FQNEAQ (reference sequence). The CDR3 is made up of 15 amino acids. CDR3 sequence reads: CASSLGSGGAYEQYF. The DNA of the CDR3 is TGTGCCAGCAGCCTCGGTAGCGGGGGGGCGTACGAGCAGTACTTC.

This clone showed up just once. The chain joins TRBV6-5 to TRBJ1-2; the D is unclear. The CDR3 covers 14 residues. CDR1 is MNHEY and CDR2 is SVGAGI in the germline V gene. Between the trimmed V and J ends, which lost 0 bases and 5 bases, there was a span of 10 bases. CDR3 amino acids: CASSYSKAGYGYTF. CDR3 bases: TGTGCCAGCAGTTACTCGAAAGCCGGGTATGGCTACACCTTC.

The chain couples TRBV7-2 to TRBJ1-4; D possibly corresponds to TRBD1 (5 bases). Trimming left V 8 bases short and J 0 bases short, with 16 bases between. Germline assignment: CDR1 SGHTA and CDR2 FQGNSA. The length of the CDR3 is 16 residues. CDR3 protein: CASGLGTAATNEKLFF. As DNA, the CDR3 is TGTGCCAGCGGCCTTGGGACGGCTGCAACTAATGAAAAACTGTTTTTT.

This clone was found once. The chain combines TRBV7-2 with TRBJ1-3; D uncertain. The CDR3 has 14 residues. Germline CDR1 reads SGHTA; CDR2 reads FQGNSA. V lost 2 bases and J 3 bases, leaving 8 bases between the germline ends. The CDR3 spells CASSLYDLGNTIYF. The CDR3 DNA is TGTGCCAGCAGCTTATACGACCTTGGAAACACCATATATTTT. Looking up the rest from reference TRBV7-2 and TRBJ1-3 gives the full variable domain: GAGVSQSPSNKVTEKGKDVELRCDPISGHTALYWYRQSLGQGLEFLIYFQGNSAPDKSGLPSDRFSAERTGGSVSTLTIQRTQQEDSAVYLCASSLYDLGNTIYFGEGSWLTVV.

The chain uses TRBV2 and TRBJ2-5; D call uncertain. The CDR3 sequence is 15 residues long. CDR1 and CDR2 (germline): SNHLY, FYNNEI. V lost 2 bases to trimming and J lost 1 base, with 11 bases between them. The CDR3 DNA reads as TGTGCCAGCAGTGAACCTGTGGGCTCCCAAGAGACCCAGTACTTC. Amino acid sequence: CASSEPVGSQETQYF.

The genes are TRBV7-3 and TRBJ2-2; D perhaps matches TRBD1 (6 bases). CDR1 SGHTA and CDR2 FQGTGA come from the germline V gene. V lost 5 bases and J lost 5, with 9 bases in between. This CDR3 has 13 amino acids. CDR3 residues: CASSQQGTGELFF. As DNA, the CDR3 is TGTGCCAGCAGCCAACAGGGAACCGGGGAGCTGTTTTTT.